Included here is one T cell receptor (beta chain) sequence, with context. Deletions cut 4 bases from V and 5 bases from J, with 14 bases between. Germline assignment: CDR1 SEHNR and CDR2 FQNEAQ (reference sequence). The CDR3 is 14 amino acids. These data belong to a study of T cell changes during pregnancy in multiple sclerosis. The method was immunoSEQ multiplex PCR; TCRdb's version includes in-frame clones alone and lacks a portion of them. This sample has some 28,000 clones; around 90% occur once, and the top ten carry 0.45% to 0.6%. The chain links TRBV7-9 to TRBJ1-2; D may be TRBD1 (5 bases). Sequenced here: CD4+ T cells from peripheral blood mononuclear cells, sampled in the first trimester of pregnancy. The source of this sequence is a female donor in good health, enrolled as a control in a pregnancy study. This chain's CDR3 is CASSWRGTGYGYTF. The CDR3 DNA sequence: TGTGCCAGCAGCTGGCGGGGAACAGGATATGGCTACACCTTC.